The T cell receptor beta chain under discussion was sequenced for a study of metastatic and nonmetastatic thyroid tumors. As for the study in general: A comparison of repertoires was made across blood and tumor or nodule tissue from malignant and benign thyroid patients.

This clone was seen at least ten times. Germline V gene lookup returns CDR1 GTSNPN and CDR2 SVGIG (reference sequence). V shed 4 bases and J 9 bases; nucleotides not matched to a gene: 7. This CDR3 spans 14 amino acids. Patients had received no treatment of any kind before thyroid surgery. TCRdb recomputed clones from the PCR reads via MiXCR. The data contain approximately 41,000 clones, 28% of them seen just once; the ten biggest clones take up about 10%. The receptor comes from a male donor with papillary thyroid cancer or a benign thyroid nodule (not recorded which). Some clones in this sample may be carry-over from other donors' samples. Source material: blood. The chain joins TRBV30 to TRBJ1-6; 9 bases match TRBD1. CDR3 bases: TGTGCCTGGAAGTCGCGGACAGGGGTTTCACCCCTCCACTTT. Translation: CAWKSRTGVSPLHF.